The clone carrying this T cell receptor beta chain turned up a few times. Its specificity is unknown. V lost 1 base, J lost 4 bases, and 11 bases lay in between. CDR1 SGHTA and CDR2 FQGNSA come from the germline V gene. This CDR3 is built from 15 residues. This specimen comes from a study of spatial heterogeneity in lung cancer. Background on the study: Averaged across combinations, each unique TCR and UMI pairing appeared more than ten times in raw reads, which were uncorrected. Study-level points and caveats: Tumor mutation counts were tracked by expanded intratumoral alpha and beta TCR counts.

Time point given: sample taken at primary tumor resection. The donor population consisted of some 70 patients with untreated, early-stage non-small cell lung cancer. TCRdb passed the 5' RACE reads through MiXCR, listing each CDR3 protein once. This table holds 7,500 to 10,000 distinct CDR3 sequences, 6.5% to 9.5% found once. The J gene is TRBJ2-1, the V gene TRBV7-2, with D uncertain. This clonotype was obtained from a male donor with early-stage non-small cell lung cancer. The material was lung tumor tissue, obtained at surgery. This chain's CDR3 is CASSLVDSLYNEQFF. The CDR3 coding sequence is TGTGCCAGCAGCTTAGTCGATTCCCTTTACAATGAGCAGTTCTTC.